The clone carrying this T cell receptor (beta chain) was seen a single time. Per the authors' pipeline: Researchers report that nucleated cell counts were estimated from reference gene primer amplification. Data came from immunoSEQ multiplex PCR; TCRdb stores just in-frame clones and leaves some out. Clone size and V and J calls were adopted from that table, with D and trimming inferred from the DNA. This repertoire shows 100,000 to 150,000 clones, roughly four fifths found once; its top ten account for about 2.2%. These data originate in a study of blood T cell repertoires in COVID-19. This clonotype was obtained from a man in his forties with acute COVID-19. The sample was PBMCs or T cells enriched from blood (not recorded which).

CDR3 nucleotides: TGTGCCAGCAGCTTAACAGACAGTACCCACGAGCAGTACTTC. Its protein product is CASSLTDSTHEQYF. The genes are TRBV7-9 and TRBJ2-7; possible D gene TRBD1, 5 bases. Trimming stripped 2 bases from V and 5 bases from J, with 13 bases between. CDR3 length: 14 amino acids. The germline gives CDR1 SEHNR, CDR2 FQNEAQ (reference sequence).